A single sample gave rise to the 24 T cell receptor beta chains below, sequenced in a study of shared clonotypes between healthy human individuals. The protocol was immunoSEQ multiplex PCR, while the TCRdb copy is restricted to in-frame clones and leaves out a portion. Here the sample spans 170,000 or so clones, about 68% being singletons. The source material was memory CD4+ T cells sorted from blood. Subset in this sample: CD45RA-negative fraction. All receptors derive from a man under 40 in good health.

Only a few counts were recorded for this clone. This sample includes further DNA sequences coding for the same CDR3. The CDR3 DNA follows: TGTGCCTGGAAACAGGGAACCTACGAGCAGTACTTC. Its translation: CAWKQGTYEQYF. The J gene is TRBJ2-7, the V gene TRBV30; D possibly corresponds to TRBD1 (6 bases). The V gene's germline CDR1 is GTSNPN and CDR2 SVGIG (reference sequence). Trimming took off 4 bases at V and 2 bases at J, with 9 bases between the two ends. CDR3 length equals 12 residues.

J is TRBJ2-1 and V is TRBV19, with D perhaps TRBD2 (6 bases). Germline V gene sequence: CDR1 LNHDA, CDR2 SQIVND (reference sequence). This CDR3 region has 14 residues. The V and J ends lost 6 bases and 3 bases respectively, with 12 bases between them. DNA of the CDR3: TGTGCCAGTAGCCCACTAGCAGTCTACAATGAGCAGTTCTTC. This codes for CASSPLAVYNEQFF. The variable domain in full, completed from reference TRBV19 and TRBJ2-1, reads DGGITQSPKYLFRKEGQNVTLSCEQNLNHDAMYWYRQDPGQGLRLIYYSQIVNDFQKGDIAEGYSVSREKKESFPLTVTSAQKNPTAFYLCASSPLAVYNEQFFGPGTRLTVL.

The DNA of the CDR3 is TGTGCCAGCAGCTTAGGTACAGGAACGCCACCACTGGAGCAGTACTTC. This encodes CASSLGTGTPPLEQYF. This chain links TRBV7-2 with TRBJ2-7; D possibly corresponds to TRBD1 (5 bases). V was shortened by 1 base and J by 7 bases, with 20 bases between the two germline ends. The germline gives CDR1 SGHTA, CDR2 FQGNSA. There are 16 residues in the CDR3.

This clone was observed at least ten times. The chain combines TRBV4-3 with TRBJ2-2; tentatively, D is TRBD1 or TRBD2 (6 bases each). The CDR3 spans 15 residues. CDR1 and CDR2 (germline): LGHNA, YSLEER. Between the trimmed V and J ends, which lost 5 bases and 6 bases, there was a span of 16 bases. In nucleotides, the CDR3 is TGCGCCAGCAGCTACCTGTCGGGGGCGCCCGGGGAGCTGTTTTTT. It specifies CASSYLSGAPGELFF.

The chain recombines TRBV18 with TRBJ2-1, with 9 bases that match TRBD2. The germline V gene encodes CDR1 KGHSH and CDR2 LQKENI. The CDR3 covers 16 residues. Trimming cost V 2 bases and J 10 bases; bases outside gene matches: 12. CDR3: CASSPKALSGSAEQFF. The DNA for the CDR3 is TGTGCCAGCTCACCAAAAGCCCTTAGCGGGAGCGCCGAGCAGTTCTTC.

The chain couples TRBV5-5 to TRBJ2-2; maybe TRBD2 (5 bases). This CDR3 spans 15 amino acids. Germline-derived CDR1 and CDR2 are SGHKS and YYEKEE (reference sequence). Trimming removed 5 bases from V and 2 bases from J, with 13 bases in between. The CDR3 nucleotides are TGTGCCAGCAGTCAATTTCCGGGAAACACCGGGGAGCTGTTTTTT. It is translated as CASSQFPGNTGELFF.

The chain has TRBV6-1 and TRBJ1-2; possible D gene TRBD1, 6 bases. V was shortened by 2 bases and J by 4 bases, with 11 bases between the two germline ends. The CDR3 totals 14 residues. From germline, CDR1 is MNHNS and CDR2 SASEGT. The CDR3 loop reads CASSEPRGGYGYTF. The CDR3 coding sequence is TGTGCCAGCAGTGAACCCAGGGGCGGCTATGGCTACACCTTC.

This clone was counted between two and nine times. The V and J genes are TRBV15 and TRBJ1-1; D is possibly TRBD1 (5 bases). The germline V gene has CDR1 LNHNV and CDR2 YYDKDF (reference sequence). V dropped 4 bases and J dropped 4 bases, with 13 bases sitting between them. The CDR3 is 14 residues long. CDR3 region: CATSTRVTGTEAFF. The CDR3 DNA reads as TGTGCCACCAGCACCAGGGTTACAGGCACTGAAGCTTTCTTT.

With regard to this clone: In the same sample, other DNA sequences code for this CDR3. The V gene is TRBV14, the J gene TRBJ2-7, with 7 nucleotides matching TRBD2. The CDR3 runs to 11 residues. The germline CDR1 and CDR2 sequences are SGHDN and FVKESK. J lost 7 bases, V lost 3 bases, and 0 bases had no gene match. The DNA for the CDR3 is TGTGCCAGCAGCCAGGGGGGGGAGCAGTACTTC. Its protein product is CASSQGGEQYF.

On this clone itself: In the same sample, other DNA sequences code for this CDR3. CDR3 sequence (DNA): TGTGCCAGCAGCTTAGCACTAGCGGGAGTCACCGGGGAGCTGTTTTTT. As protein: CASSLALAGVTGELFF. V and J are TRBV7-9 and TRBJ2-2; 11 nucleotides match TRBD2. This CDR3 contains 16 residues. Germline V gene lookup returns CDR1 SEHNR and CDR2 FQNEAQ (reference sequence). Trimming at V came to 0 bases and at J to 4 bases, leaving 1 base not matched to a gene.

The rearrangement uses TRBV5-4 and TRBJ2-5; TRBD2 agrees at 9 bases. V was pared by 1 base and J by 5 bases, with 9 bases of the junction left unmatched. Germline V CDR1 and CDR2: SGHNT, YYREEE (reference sequence). The CDR3 is 16 amino acids. In nucleotides, the CDR3 is TGTGCCAGCAGCTTGCCTAGCGGGATCTCGATGGAGACCCAGTACTTC. Amino acids: CASSLPSGISMETQYF.

This clone was seen just once. This chain uses TRBV4-3 with TRBJ1-1; possibly TRBD1 for D (6 bases). The CDR3 is made up of 18 amino acids. Deletions cut 0 bases from V and 1 base from J, with 18 bases between. Germline V gene sequence: CDR1 LGHNA, CDR2 YSLEER. The chain's CDR3 is CASSQDWIRGEGNTEAFF. Written as DNA, the CDR3 is TGCGCCAGCAGCCAAGATTGGATCAGGGGCGAGGGGAACACTGAAGCTTTCTTT.

The V call is TRBV6-5, the J call TRBJ1-1; a weak D match, TRBD1 (5 bases). The CDR3 covers 14 residues. The germline gives CDR1 MNHEY, CDR2 SVGAGI. Trimming removed 6 bases at V and 6 bases at J, with 17 bases between. The CDR3 DNA follows: TGTGCCAGCAGATCCGGTTGGGGCACGCCTGAAGCTTTCTTT. This encodes CASRSGWGTPEAFF.

This clone was recorded once. The chain combines TRBV7-2 with TRBJ2-1; D is unresolved. The V gene's germline CDR1 is SGHTA and CDR2 FQGNSA. The CDR3 is made up of 16 amino acids. Trimming removed 2 bases from V and 4 bases from J, with 15 bases in between. The CDR3 DNA follows: TGTGCCAGCAGCTTAACTCTTACGTACCCTTACAATGAGCAGTTCTTC. It translates to CASSLTLTYPYNEQFF.

The chain joins TRBV19 to TRBJ2-3; the match to TRBD1 covers 8 bases. The CDR3 is 14 amino acids. The germline CDR1 and CDR2 sequences are LNHDA and SQIVND (reference sequence). Trimming cost V 7 bases and J 0 bases; bases outside gene matches: 3. CDR3 DNA: TGTGCCAGTACCCCAGGGGGCAGCACAGATACGCAGTATTTT. This translates into CASTPGGSTDTQYF. Using reference TRBV19 and TRBJ2-3 for the parts outside the CDR3, the full variable domain is DGGITQSPKYLFRKEGQNVTLSCEQNLNHDAMYWYRQDPGQGLRLIYYSQIVNDFQKGDIAEGYSVSREKKESFPLTVTSAQKNPTAFYLCASTPGGSTDTQYFGPGTRLTVL.

The chain couples TRBV5-1 to TRBJ2-1, with D possibly called TRBD1 or TRBD2 (6 bases each). V was clipped by 0 bases and J by 2 bases, with 18 bases between them. The CDR3 sequence is 18 residues long. The V gene's germline CDR1 is SGHRS and CDR2 YFSETQ. Written as DNA, the CDR3 is TGCGCCAGCAGCTTGGGCCTCTCCGGGGGCGCTGCCTACAATGAGCAGTTCTTC. Its translation is CASSLGLSGGAAYNEQFF.

The chain employs TRBV30 and TRBJ1-3; 8 positions agree with TRBD1. The CDR3 length is 14 residues. Trimming removed 2 bases from V and 3 bases from J; junction bases left unmatched: 3. CDR1 is GTSNPN, CDR2 SVGIG, per germline (reference sequence). CDR3 sequence reads: CAWSRQGNGNTIYF. In nucleotides, the CDR3 is TGTGCCTGGAGTCGACAGGGGAATGGAAACACCATATATTTT.

The genes are TRBV10-3 and TRBJ2-2, with 12 bases matching TRBD2. V was pared by 2 bases and J by 6 bases, with 7 bases of the junction left unmatched. CDR3 size: 17 residues. Per the germline V gene, CDR1 is ENHRY and CDR2 is SYGVKD. Here the CDR3 DNA reads TGTGCCATCAGTGAGCCTAGCGGGAGGGCCTTTGCCGGGGAGCTGTTTTTT. Its translation: CAISEPSGRAFAGELFF.

This chain links TRBV27 with TRBJ2-7; 10 bases fit TRBD1. CDR3 size: 14 residues. From germline, CDR1 is MNHEY and CDR2 SMNVEV (reference sequence). With V trimmed by 4 bases and J by 4 bases, 4 bases remained unmatched. The CDR3, as DNA: TGTGCCAGCAGTTGGCGACAGGGGGCATACGAGCAGTACTTC. It specifies CASSWRQGAYEQYF.

This rearrangement joins TRBV6-4 to TRBJ1-1, with D possibly matching TRBD1 (5 bases). The CDR3 is made up of 13 amino acids. V shed 5 bases and J shed 2 bases, with 9 bases lying between them. CDR1 MRHNA and CDR2 SNTAGT come from the germline V gene. Here the CDR3 reads CASSTGSNTEAFF. DNA for the CDR3: TGTGCCAGCAGTACAGGTTCCAACACTGAAGCTTTCTTT.

The chain joins TRBV9 to TRBJ2-5, with D unresolved. CDR1 and CDR2 (germline): SGDLS, YYNGEE. The CDR3 is 14 amino acids. With 0 bases removed from V and 5 bases from J, the gap between germline ends came to 11 bases. The CDR3: CASSVDTYGETQYF. The CDR3 region has the DNA TGTGCCAGCAGCGTAGATACTTACGGGGAGACCCAGTACTTC.

This rearrangement joins TRBV6-1 to TRBJ2-7, with D possibly matching TRBD2 (5 bases). This CDR3 has 13 residues. V was cut by 6 bases and J by 3 bases, with 12 bases left in between. Germline CDR1 reads MNHNS; CDR2 reads SASEGT. The CDR3 is CASRDLVLYEQYF. CDR3 in DNA: TGTGCCAGCAGGGACTTGGTACTCTACGAGCAGTACTTC.

Only a few counts were recorded for this clone. CDR3 DNA sequence: TGTGCCAGCAGCTTCGCACAGAATAGCAATCAGCCCCAGCATTTT. It is translated as CASSFAQNSNQPQHF. The rearrangement uses TRBV7-2 and TRBJ1-5; D gene ambiguous. The V and J ends lost 3 bases and 0 bases respectively, with 9 bases between them. The CDR3 is 15 residues long. Germline CDR1 and CDR2: SGHTA and FQGNSA.

The CDR3: CASSPSDRGRGETQYF. The CDR3 DNA reads as TGTGCCAGCTCACCAAGCGACAGGGGGCGCGGGGAGACCCAGTACTTC. This chain links TRBV18 with TRBJ2-5, with TRBD1 matching 10 bases. The CDR3 loop spans 16 amino acids. Looked up from germline, CDR1 is KGHSH and CDR2 is LQKENI. V shed 2 bases, J shed 5 bases, and the junction held 8 bases outside the gene matches.